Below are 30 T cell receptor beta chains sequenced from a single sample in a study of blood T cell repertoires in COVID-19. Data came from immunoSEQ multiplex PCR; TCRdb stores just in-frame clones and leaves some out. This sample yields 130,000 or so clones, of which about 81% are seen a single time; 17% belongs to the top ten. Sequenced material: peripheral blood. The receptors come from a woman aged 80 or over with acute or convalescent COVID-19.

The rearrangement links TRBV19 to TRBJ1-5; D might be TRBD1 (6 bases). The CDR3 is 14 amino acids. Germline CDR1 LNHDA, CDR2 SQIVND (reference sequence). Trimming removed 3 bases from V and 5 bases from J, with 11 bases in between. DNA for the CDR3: TGTGCCAGTAGTATCCCTCCAGGGGATCAGCCCCAGCATTTT. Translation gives CASSIPPGDQPQHF.

The CDR3 DNA is TGCGCCAGCAGCCCCCGTAACTCGGTCTCTGGAAACACCATATATTTT. Translated, it gives CASSPRNSVSGNTIYF. The chain links TRBV5-1 to TRBJ1-3; D unclear. This CDR3 contains 16 residues. Trimming left V 4 bases short and J 0 bases short, with 14 bases between. Looked up from germline, CDR1 is SGHRS and CDR2 is YFSETQ.

CDR3 sequence reads: CASHRRDFLNEKLFF. DNA for the CDR3: TGTGCCAGCCACAGGAGGGACTTCCTTAATGAAAAACTGTTTTTT. This sequence joins TRBV2 and TRBJ1-4, with D possibly TRBD1 on 5 matching bases. V was cut by 8 bases and J by 4 bases, with 17 bases left in between. The germline gives CDR1 SNHLY, CDR2 FYNNEI. The CDR3 is made up of 15 amino acids.

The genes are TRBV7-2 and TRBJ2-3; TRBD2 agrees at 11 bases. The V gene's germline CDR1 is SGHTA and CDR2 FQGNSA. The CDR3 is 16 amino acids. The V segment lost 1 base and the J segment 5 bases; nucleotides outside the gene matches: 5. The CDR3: CASSLGGTSGGDTQYF. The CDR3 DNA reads TGTGCCAGCAGCTTAGGAGGGACTAGCGGTGGAGATACGCAGTATTTT.

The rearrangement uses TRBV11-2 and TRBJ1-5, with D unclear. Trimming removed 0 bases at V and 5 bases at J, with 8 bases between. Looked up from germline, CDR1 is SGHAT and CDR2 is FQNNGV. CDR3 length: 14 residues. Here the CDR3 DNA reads TGTGCCAGCAGCTTAGATCCCCGGGATCAGCCCCAGCATTTT. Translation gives CASSLDPRDQPQHF.

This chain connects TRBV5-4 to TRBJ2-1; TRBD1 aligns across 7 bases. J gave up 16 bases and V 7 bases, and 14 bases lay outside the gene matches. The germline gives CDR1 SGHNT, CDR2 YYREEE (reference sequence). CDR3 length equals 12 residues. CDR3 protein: CASSGRDRAQFF. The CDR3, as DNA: TGTGCCAGCTCAGGTAGAGACAGGGCCCAATTCTTC.

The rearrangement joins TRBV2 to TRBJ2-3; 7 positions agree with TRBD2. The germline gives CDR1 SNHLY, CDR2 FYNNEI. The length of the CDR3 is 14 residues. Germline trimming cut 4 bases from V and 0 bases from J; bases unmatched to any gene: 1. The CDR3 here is CASSGGGSTDTQYF. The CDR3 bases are TGTGCCAGCAGTGGCGGGGGAAGCACAGATACGCAGTATTTT. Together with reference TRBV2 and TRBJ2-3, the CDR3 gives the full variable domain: EPEVTQTPSHQVTQMGQEVILRCVPISNHLYFYWYRQILGQKVEFLVSFYNNEISEKSEIFDDQFSVERPDGSNFTLKIRSTKLEDSAMYFCASSGGGSTDTQYFGPGTRLTVL.

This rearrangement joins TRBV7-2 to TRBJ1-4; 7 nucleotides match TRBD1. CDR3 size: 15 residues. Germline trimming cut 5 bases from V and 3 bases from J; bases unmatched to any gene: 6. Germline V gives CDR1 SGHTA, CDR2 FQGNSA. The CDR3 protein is CASSLGQAANEKLFF. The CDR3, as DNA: TGTGCCAGCAGCCTCGGACAGGCGGCTAATGAAAAACTGTTTTTT.

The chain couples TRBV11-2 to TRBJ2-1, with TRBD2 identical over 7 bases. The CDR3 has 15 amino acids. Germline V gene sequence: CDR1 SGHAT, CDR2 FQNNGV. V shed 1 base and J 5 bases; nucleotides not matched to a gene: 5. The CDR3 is CASSLGMGGDNEQFF. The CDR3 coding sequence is TGTGCCAGCAGCTTAGGAATGGGGGGGGACAATGAGCAGTTCTTC.

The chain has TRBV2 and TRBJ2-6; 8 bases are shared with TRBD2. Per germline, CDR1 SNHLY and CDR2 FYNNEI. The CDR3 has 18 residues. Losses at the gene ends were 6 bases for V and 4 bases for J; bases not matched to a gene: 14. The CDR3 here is CASSADPGLETGANVLTF. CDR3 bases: TGTGCCAGCAGCGCCGATCCGGGACTAGAAACCGGGGCCAACGTCCTGACTTTC.

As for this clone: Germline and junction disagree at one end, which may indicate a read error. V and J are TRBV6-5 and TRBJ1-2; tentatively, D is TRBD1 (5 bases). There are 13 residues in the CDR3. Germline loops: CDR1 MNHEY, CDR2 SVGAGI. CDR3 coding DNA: TGTGCCAGCAGTATACCTGACAGCGCGAAGGTCCACTTC. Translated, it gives CASSIPDSAKVHF.

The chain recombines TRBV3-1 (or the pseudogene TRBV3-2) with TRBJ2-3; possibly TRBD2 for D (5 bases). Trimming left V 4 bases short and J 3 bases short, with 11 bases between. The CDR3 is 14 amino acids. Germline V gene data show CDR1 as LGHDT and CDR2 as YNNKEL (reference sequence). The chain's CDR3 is CASSLRPGTDTQYF. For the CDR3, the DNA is TGTGCCAGCAGCCTACGGCCGGGGACAGATACGCAGTATTTT.

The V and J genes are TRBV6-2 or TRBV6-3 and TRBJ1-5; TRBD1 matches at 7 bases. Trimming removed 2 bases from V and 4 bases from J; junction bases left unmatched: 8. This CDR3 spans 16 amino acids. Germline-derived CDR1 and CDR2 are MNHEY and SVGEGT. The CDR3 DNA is TGTGCCAGCAGTTACCCTAGGGGGCAGGGTAATCAGCCCCAGCATTTT. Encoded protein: CASSYPRGQGNQPQHF.

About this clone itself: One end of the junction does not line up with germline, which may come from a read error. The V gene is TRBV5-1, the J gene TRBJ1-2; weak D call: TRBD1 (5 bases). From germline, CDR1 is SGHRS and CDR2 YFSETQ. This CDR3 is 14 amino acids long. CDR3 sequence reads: CASTLLGGNSGYTF. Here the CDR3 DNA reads TGCGCCAGCACCTTGCTTGGGGGGAACAGTGGCTACACCTTC.

The CDR3 DNA reads as TGTGCCAGCGGCACCGGGACAGGGAATGAAAAACTGTTTTTT. This gives the protein CASGTGTGNEKLFF. The chain is built from TRBV7-9 and TRBJ1-4; 9 nucleotides align to TRBD1. In germline, CDR1 is SEHNR, CDR2 FQNEAQ (reference sequence). Trimming took 8 bases from V and 5 from J; bases not matched to a gene: 6. CDR3 length: 14 amino acids.

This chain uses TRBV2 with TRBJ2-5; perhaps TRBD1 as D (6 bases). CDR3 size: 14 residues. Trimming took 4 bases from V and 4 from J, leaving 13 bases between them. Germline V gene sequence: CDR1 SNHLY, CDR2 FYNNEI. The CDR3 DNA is TGTGCCAGCAGTGGGTTCAGGGGTGGAGAGACCCAGTACTTC. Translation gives CASSGFRGGETQYF. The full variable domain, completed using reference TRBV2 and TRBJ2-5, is EPEVTQTPSHQVTQMGQEVILRCVPISNHLYFYWYRQILGQKVEFLVSFYNNEISEKSEIFDDQFSVERPDGSNFTLKIRSTKLEDSAMYFCASSGFRGGETQYFGPGTRLLVL.

Here the CDR3 reads CASSWGQSSGNTIYF. The CDR3 bases are TGTGCCAGCAGCTGGGGACAGAGCTCTGGAAACACCATATATTTT. The V call is TRBV11-2, the J call TRBJ1-3; 7 nucleotides match TRBD1. J was trimmed by 0 bases and V by 4 bases; bases with no gene match: 3. CDR3 length equals 15 residues. Germline CDR1 and CDR2: SGHAT and FQNNGV.

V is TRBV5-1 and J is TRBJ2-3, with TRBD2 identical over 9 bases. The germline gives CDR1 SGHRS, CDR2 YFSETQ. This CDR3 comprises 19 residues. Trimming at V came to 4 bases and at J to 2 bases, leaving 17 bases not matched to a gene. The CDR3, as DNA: TGCGCCAGCAGCAGCAGACTAGCGGCTCGTAGAGGGCTCACAGATACGCAGTATTTT. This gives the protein CASSSRLAARRGLTDTQYF.

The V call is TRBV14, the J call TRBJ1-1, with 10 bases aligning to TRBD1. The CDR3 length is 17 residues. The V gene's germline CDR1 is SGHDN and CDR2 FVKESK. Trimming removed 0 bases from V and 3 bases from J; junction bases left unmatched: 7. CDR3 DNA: TGTGCCAGCAGCCAAGATTTAAGGACAGGGGGGGACACTGAAGCTTTCTTT. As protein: CASSQDLRTGGDTEAFF.

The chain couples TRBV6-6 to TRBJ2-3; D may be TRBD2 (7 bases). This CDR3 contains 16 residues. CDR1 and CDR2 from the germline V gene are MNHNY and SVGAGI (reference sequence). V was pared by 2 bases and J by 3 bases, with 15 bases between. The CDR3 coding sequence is TGTGCCAGCAGTTACGGGGGCGGGAGTGGGACAGATACGCAGTATTTT. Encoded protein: CASSYGGGSGTDTQYF.

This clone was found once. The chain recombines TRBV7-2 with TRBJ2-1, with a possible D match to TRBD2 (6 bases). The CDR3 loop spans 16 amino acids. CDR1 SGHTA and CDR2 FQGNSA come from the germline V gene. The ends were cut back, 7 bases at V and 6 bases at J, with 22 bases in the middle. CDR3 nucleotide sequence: TGTGCCAGCACCCCCAGATCCACGGGACTGGGCAATGAGCAGTTCTTC. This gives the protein CASTPRSTGLGNEQFF.

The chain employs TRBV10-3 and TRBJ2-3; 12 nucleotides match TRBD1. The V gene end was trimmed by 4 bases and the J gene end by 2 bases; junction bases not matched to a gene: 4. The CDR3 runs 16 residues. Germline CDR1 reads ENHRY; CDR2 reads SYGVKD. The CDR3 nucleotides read TGTGCCATCAGTGGGGGACAGGGGGCCCTCACAGATACGCAGTATTTT. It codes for CAISGGQGALTDTQYF.

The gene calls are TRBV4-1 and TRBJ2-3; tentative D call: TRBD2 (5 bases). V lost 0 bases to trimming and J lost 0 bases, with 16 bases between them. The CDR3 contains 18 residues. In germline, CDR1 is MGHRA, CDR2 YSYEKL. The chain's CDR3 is CASSQDAAGRGSTDTQYF. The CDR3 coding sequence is TGCGCCAGCAGCCAAGATGCCGCTGGCCGGGGTAGCACAGATACGCAGTATTTT.

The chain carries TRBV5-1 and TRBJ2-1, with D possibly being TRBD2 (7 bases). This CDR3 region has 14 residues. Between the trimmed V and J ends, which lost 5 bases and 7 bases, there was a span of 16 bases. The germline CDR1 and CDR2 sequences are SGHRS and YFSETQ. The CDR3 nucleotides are TGCGCCAGCAGGGGGGGGCTAGAGAGGAATGAGCAGTTCTTC. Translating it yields CASRGGLERNEQFF.

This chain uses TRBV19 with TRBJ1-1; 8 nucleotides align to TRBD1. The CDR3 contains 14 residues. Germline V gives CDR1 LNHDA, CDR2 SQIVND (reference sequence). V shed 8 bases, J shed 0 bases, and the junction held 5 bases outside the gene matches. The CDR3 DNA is TGTGCCAGTCTACGGACAGGGCTGAACACTGAAGCTTTCTTT. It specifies CASLRTGLNTEAFF.

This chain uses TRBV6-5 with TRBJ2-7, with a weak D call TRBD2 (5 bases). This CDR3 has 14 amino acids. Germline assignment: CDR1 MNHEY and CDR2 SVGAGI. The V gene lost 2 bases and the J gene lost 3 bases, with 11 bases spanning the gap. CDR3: CASSYNSADYEQYF. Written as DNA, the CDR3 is TGTGCCAGCAGTTACAATAGCGCAGACTACGAGCAGTACTTC.

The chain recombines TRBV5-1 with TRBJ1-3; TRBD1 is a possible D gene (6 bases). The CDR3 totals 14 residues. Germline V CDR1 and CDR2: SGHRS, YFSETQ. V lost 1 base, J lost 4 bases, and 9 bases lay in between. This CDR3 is CASSLSGEGNTIYF. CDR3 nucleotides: TGCGCCAGCAGCTTGTCAGGGGAGGGAAACACCATATATTTT. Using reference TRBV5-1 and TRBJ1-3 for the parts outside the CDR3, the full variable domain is KAGVTQTPRYLIKTRGQQVTLSCSPISGHRSVSWYQQTPGQGLQFLFEYFSETQRNKGNFPGRFSGRQFSNSRSEMNVSTLELGDSALYLCASSLSGEGNTIYFGEGSWLTVV.

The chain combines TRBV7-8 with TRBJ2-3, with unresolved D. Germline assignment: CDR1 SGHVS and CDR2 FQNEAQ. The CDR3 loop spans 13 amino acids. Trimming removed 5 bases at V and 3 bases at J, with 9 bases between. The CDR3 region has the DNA TGTGCCAGCAGCCGAAGACTGACAGATACGCAGTATTTT. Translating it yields CASSRRLTDTQYF.

The CDR3 region has the DNA TGTGCCAGCAGTTTACAGGTTAATCAGCCCCAGCATTTT. Translation gives CASSLQVNQPQHF. The rearrangement links TRBV6-5 to TRBJ1-5; TRBD1 is a possible D gene (5 bases). Trimming left V 4 bases short and J 4 bases short, with 8 bases between. Germline V gene data show CDR1 as MNHEY and CDR2 as SVGAGI. The CDR3 runs to 13 residues.

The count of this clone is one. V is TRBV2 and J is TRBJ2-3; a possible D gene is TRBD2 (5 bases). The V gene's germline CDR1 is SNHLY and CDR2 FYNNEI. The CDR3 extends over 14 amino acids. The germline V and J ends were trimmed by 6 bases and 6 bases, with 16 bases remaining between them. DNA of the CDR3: TGTGCCAGCAGCCCCGGACGGAGGCGGGATACGCAGTATTTT. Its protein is CASSPGRRRDTQYF. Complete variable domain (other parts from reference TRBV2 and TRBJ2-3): EPEVTQTPSHQVTQMGQEVILRCVPISNHLYFYWYRQILGQKVEFLVSFYNNEISEKSEIFDDQFSVERPDGSNFTLKIRSTKLEDSAMYFCASSPGRRRDTQYFGPGTRLTVL.